A single sample gave rise to the 20 T cell receptor beta chains below, sequenced in a study of blood T cell repertoires in COVID-19. The protocol was immunoSEQ multiplex PCR, while the TCRdb copy is restricted to in-frame clones and leaves out a portion. This table has 20,000 to 25,000 clones, 80% to 85% appearing once. Sequencing was carried out using peripheral blood. Receptor source: a woman of 80 years or more with acute or convalescent COVID-19.

This clone was seen a single time. The CDR3 is CASSWGTGVNEKLFF. The CDR3, as DNA: TGTGCCAGCAGTTGGGGGACAGGCGTCAATGAAAAACTGTTTTTT. This chain joins TRBV6-5 and TRBJ1-4; TRBD1 agrees at 8 bases. This CDR3 region has 15 residues. V lost 4 bases and J lost 5; bases outside the gene matches: 6. Germline V lookup: CDR1 MNHEY, CDR2 SVGAGI.

The gene calls are TRBV11-2 and TRBJ2-2; TRBD1 might be the D (5 bases). This CDR3 region has 13 residues. Germline values: CDR1 SGHAT, CDR2 FQNNGV. V shed 5 bases and J shed 6 bases, with 10 bases lying between them. The DNA for the CDR3 is TGTGCCAGCAGCCGCGACAGAGCCGGGGAGCTGTTTTTT. It specifies CASSRDRAGELFF.

The chain uses TRBV2 and TRBJ2-7; D possibly corresponds to TRBD1 (6 bases). CDR1 SNHLY and CDR2 FYNNEI come from the germline V gene. This CDR3 comprises 12 residues. Between the trimmed V and J ends, which lost 5 bases and 5 bases, there was a span of 10 bases. The CDR3 DNA reads TGTGCCAGCAGTCGAACAGGGAACGAGCAGTACTTC. This sequence encodes CASSRTGNEQYF. The whole variable domain, remainder taken from reference TRBV2 and TRBJ2-7, is EPEVTQTPSHQVTQMGQEVILRCVPISNHLYFYWYRQILGQKVEFLVSFYNNEISEKSEIFDDQFSVERPDGSNFTLKIRSTKLEDSAMYFCASSRTGNEQYFGPGTRLTVT.

This chain joins TRBV9 and TRBJ1-3; the match to TRBD1 covers 10 bases. The V gene end was trimmed by 0 bases and the J gene end by 6 bases; junction bases not matched to a gene: 9. This CDR3 is 17 amino acids long. CDR1 SGDLS and CDR2 YYNGEE come from the germline V gene. CDR3 in amino acids: CASSVVDTGTGENTIYF. For the CDR3, the DNA is TGTGCCAGCAGCGTAGTCGACACCGGGACAGGGGAAAACACCATATATTTT.

This clone was seen repeatedly, ten times or more. The rearrangement joins TRBV5-6 to TRBJ2-1, with D perhaps TRBD2 (7 bases). Germline V gene sequence: CDR1 SGHDT, CDR2 YYEEEE. The CDR3 spans 14 residues. V lost 3 bases, J lost 8 bases, and 15 bases lay in between. The CDR3: CASSWAEGGDEQFF. CDR3 DNA: TGTGCCAGCAGCTGGGCCGAAGGGGGGGATGAGCAGTTCTTC.

V gene TRBV11-2 combines with J gene TRBJ1-1; D uncertain. Trimming took off 5 bases at V and 4 bases at J, with 14 bases between the two ends. The germline V gene encodes CDR1 SGHAT and CDR2 FQNNGV. CDR3 length: 14 amino acids. The CDR3 DNA reads TGTGCCAGCAGCGTTCACCTGGAGGGCACTGAAGCTTTCTTT. This translates into CASSVHLEGTEAFF.

This rearrangement joins TRBV18 to TRBJ1-2; D unresolved. The CDR3 sequence is 14 residues long. Trimming removed 6 bases at V and 4 bases at J, with 15 bases between. Looked up from germline, CDR1 is KGHSH and CDR2 is LQKENI. DNA of the CDR3: TGTGCCAGCTCCCTCGACATGGCACGCTATGGCTACACCTTC. Translation: CASSLDMARYGYTF.

This clone has a handful of counts. This chain joins TRBV6-6 and TRBJ1-1, with 8 positions matching TRBD1. CDR3 size: 15 residues. From germline, CDR1 is MNHNY and CDR2 SVGAGI (reference sequence). V lost 2 bases, J lost 8 bases, and 10 bases stayed unmatched. CDR3: CASSYQGAQTKEAFF. CDR3 DNA: TGTGCCAGCAGTTACCAGGGGGCCCAAACTAAAGAAGCTTTCTTT.

This chain links TRBV4-1 with TRBJ1-3, with 9 positions matching TRBD1. The CDR3 is 16 amino acids. The germline CDR1 and CDR2 sequences are MGHRA and YSYEKL. With V trimmed by 1 base and J by 2 bases, 3 bases remained unmatched. CDR3 in amino acids: CASSQVTGGPGNTIYF. The CDR3 DNA reads as TGCGCCAGCAGCCAAGTCACAGGGGGCCCTGGAAACACCATATATTTT.

This chain links TRBV3-1 (or the pseudogene TRBV3-2) with TRBJ1-2; perhaps TRBD1 as D (6 bases). V dropped 0 bases and J dropped 2 bases, with 7 bases sitting between them. The germline gives CDR1 LGHDT, CDR2 YNNKEL (reference sequence). This CDR3 contains 14 residues. As DNA, the CDR3 is TGTGCCAGCAGCCAAGAGCAGGGGAACTATGGCTACACCTTC. Encoded protein: CASSQEQGNYGYTF.

J is TRBJ2-7 and V is TRBV11-3, with 9 bases identical to TRBD2. Germline V lookup: CDR1 SGHNT, CDR2 YENEEA. Trimming cost V 8 bases and J 2 bases; bases outside gene matches: 1. The CDR3 is 12 residues long. The CDR3 loop reads CASQRGAYEQYF. The CDR3 DNA reads as TGTGCCAGCCAGCGGGGGGCCTACGAGCAGTACTTC.

This clone was observed a single time. The genes are TRBV3-1 (or the pseudogene TRBV3-2) and TRBJ2-3; 9 nucleotides agree with TRBD1. The CDR3 has 15 residues. Germline loops: CDR1 LGHDT, CDR2 YNNKEL (reference sequence). Losses at the gene ends were 6 bases for V and 1 base for J; bases not matched to a gene: 5. CDR3 sequence: CASSLRTGGTDTQYF. CDR3 nucleotides: TGTGCCAGCAGTCTACGGACAGGGGGCACAGATACGCAGTATTTT.

This sequence joins TRBV11-2 and TRBJ1-2; no clear D gene. The V end lost 5 bases, the J end lost 5 bases, and 9 bases lay between the germline ends. CDR3 length: 12 residues. Germline assignment: CDR1 SGHAT and CDR2 FQNNGV. The CDR3: CASSNLQYGYTF. The CDR3 DNA reads TGTGCCAGCAGCAACCTACAGTATGGCTACACCTTC.

V usage is TRBV6-1 and J usage is TRBJ1-5; 9 bases fit TRBD1. From germline, CDR1 is MNHNS and CDR2 SASEGT. The CDR3 consists of 16 residues. V shed 6 bases, J shed 7 bases, and the junction held 13 bases outside the gene matches. CDR3: CASREMTGGGGQPQHF. Here the CDR3 DNA reads TGTGCCAGCAGGGAAATGACAGGGGGTGGGGGACAGCCCCAGCATTTT.

V gene TRBV3-1 (or the pseudogene TRBV3-2) combines with J gene TRBJ1-1; D uncertain. The V gene's germline CDR1 is LGHDT and CDR2 YNNKEL (reference sequence). Trimming removed 1 base at V and 4 bases at J, with 7 bases between. The CDR3 spans 13 residues. DNA for the CDR3: TGTGCCAGCAGCCAAGGGGGAGGCACTGAAGCTTTCTTT. This gives the protein CASSQGGGTEAFF.

The chain joins TRBV5-1 to TRBJ1-2; TRBD1 might be the D (6 bases). V shed 3 bases and J shed 6 bases, with 15 bases lying between them. Germline CDR1 reads SGHRS; CDR2 reads YFSETQ. The CDR3 is 14 amino acids. The CDR3 DNA follows: TGCGCCAGCAGCTCCGGACAGTATGGGAATGGCTACACCTTC. Its translation: CASSSGQYGNGYTF. The full variable domain, completed using reference TRBV5-1 and TRBJ1-2, is KAGVTQTPRYLIKTRGQQVTLSCSPISGHRSVSWYQQTPGQGLQFLFEYFSETQRNKGNFPGRFSGRQFSNSRSEMNVSTLELGDSALYLCASSSGQYGNGYTFGSGTRLTVV.

The CDR3 loop reads CATSASTGTSGARGNEQFF. In nucleotides, the CDR3 is TGTGCCACCAGCGCCAGCACCGGGACTAGCGGTGCTCGGGGTAATGAGCAGTTCTTC. The rearrangement joins TRBV15 to TRBJ2-1, with 11 bases aligning to TRBD2. The germline CDR1 and CDR2 sequences are LNHNV and YYDKDF (reference sequence). The ends lost 5 bases at V and 7 bases at J; junction bases unmatched: 19. The CDR3 sequence is 19 residues long.

This clone was detected only a few times. This chain connects TRBV11-1 to TRBJ1-1; TRBD1 matches 8 bases. Germline V gene data show CDR1 as SGHAT and CDR2 as FQDESV (reference sequence). The CDR3 extends over 15 amino acids. J gave up 4 bases and V 3 bases, and 7 bases lay outside the gene matches. CDR3 sequence: CASSLEQGGSTEAFF. The CDR3 DNA reads TGTGCCAGCAGCTTGGAACAGGGGGGGAGCACTGAAGCTTTCTTT.

The chain uses TRBV7-3 and TRBJ2-1, with D maybe TRBD1 (6 bases). Germline loops: CDR1 SGHTA, CDR2 FQGTGA. V lost 4 bases, J lost 9 bases, and 13 bases lay in between. The CDR3 covers 13 residues. The CDR3 DNA reads as TGTGCCAGCAGCTCCTCCTGGGGGCTTGAGCAGTTCTTC. Its translation: CASSSSWGLEQFF.

The chain links TRBV5-8 to TRBJ2-3; TRBD1 might be the D (5 bases). The germline V gene encodes CDR1 SGHTS and CDR2 YDEGEE. With 4 bases removed from V and 0 bases from J, the gap between germline ends came to 15 bases. This CDR3 spans 16 amino acids. The CDR3 protein is CASSGMQGISTDTQYF. The CDR3 nucleotides read TGTGCCAGCAGCGGGATGCAGGGTATTAGCACAGATACGCAGTATTTT.